This T cell receptor (beta chain) is drawn from a study of post-analysis software for immune sequencing data. In the study overall: Clinical courses comprised relapsing-remitting, secondary progressive and progressive-relapsing multiple sclerosis. Study-level findings and limits: Four or five TRBV segments, including TRBV5-6, TRBV5-1 and TRBV20-1, were more frequent in patients than controls.

Included in the TCR beta cDNA libraries were unique molecular identifiers. TCRdb used MiXCR to reprocess the PCR reads, holding one entry per CDR3 protein. Counted here are a few hundred thousand distinct CDR3 sequences, 35% to 40% occurring once; the ten biggest clones make up 4% to 5.5%. On this clonotype itself: The target antigen is unknown.

This CDR3 spans 13 amino acids. From germline, CDR1 is MNHEY and CDR2 SVGAGI. V lost 7 bases, J lost 11 bases, and 20 bases lay in between. The clonotype originates from a girl aged 5-17 years with multiple sclerosis. The genes are TRBV6-5 and TRBJ2-5, with a tentative D call TRBD2 (6 bases). The sample consisted of blood. The CDR3 DNA reads TGTGCCAGCAAACCGAGTAGCGGAGCAGAGCAGTACTTC. Its protein is CASKPSSGAEQYF.